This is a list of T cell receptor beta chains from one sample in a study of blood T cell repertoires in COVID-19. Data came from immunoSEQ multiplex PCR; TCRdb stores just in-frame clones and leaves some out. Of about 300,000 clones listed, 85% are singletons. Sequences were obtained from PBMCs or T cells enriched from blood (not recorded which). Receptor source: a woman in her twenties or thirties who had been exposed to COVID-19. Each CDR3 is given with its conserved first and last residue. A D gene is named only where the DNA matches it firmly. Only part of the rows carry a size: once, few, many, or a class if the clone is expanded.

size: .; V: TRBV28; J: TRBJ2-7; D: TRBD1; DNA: TGTGCCAGCAGTTTAGGCCAGGGGGCCGAGCAGTACTTC; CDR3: CASSLGQGAEQYF
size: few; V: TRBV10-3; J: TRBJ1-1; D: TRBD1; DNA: TGTGCCATCAGCTACAGGGGGGAGACTGAAGCTTTCTTT; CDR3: CAISYRGETEAFF
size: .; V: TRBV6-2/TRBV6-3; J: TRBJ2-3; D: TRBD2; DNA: TGTGCCAGCAGTTACCCCGGACTAGCGGAGACCCTAATAGGGGATACGCAGTATTTT; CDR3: CASSYPGLAETLIGDTQYF
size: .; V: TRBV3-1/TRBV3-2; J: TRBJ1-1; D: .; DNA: TGTGCCAGCAGCCAAGATGCGTCGCTAAACACTGAAGCTTTCTTT; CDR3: CASSQDASLNTEAFF
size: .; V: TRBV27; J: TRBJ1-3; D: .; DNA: TGTGCCAGCAGCTGGGACTCAAGCTCTGGAAACACCATATATTTT; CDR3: CASSWDSSSGNTIYF
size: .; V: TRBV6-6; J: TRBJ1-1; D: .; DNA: TGTGCCAGCAGTTATAGAGACGGAGCGGGCACTGAAGCTTTCTTT; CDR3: CASSYRDGAGTEAFF
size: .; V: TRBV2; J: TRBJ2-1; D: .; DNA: TGTGCCAGCAGACGACTAGTGAGCTCCTACAATGAGCAGTTCTTC; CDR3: CASRRLVSSYNEQFF
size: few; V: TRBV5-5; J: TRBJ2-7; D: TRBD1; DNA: TGTGCCAGCAGCTTGCTTAGGGGGCGGCAGTACTTC; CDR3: CASSLLRGRQYF
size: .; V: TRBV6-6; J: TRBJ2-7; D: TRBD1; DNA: TGTGCCAGCAGTTCCCCCCGACAGGGTTCCTACGAGCAGTACTTC; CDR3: CASSSPRQGSYEQYF
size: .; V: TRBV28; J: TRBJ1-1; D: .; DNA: TGTGCCAGCAGCTTATTAACGGGAGTCTCCTTCGAAGCTTTCTTT; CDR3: CASSLLTGVSFEAFF
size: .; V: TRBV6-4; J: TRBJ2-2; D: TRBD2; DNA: TGTGCCAGCACCCCGACTAGCGGGGGAACCACCGGGGAGCTGTTTTTT; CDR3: CASTPTSGGTTGELFF